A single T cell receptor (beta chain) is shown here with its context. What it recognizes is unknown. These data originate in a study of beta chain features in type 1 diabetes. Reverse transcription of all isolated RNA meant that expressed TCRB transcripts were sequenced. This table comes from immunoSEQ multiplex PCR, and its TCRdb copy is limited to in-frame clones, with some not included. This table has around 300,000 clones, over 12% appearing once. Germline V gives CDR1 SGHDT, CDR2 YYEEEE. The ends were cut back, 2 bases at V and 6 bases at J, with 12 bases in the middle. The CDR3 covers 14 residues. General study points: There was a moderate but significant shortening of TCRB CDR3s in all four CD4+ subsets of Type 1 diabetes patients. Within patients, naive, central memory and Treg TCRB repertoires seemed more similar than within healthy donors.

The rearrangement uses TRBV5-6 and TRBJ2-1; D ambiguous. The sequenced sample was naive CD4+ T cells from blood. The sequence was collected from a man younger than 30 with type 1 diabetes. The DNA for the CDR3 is TGTGCCAGCAGCTTTCCACATAGCCCCAATGAGCAGTTCTTC. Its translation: CASSFPHSPNEQFF. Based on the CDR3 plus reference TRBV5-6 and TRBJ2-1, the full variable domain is DAGVTQSPTHLIKTRGQQVTLRCSPKSGHDTVSWYQQALGQGPQFIFQYYEEEERQRGNFPDRFSGHQFPNYSSELNVNALLLGDSALYLCASSFPHSPNEQFFGPGTRLTVL.